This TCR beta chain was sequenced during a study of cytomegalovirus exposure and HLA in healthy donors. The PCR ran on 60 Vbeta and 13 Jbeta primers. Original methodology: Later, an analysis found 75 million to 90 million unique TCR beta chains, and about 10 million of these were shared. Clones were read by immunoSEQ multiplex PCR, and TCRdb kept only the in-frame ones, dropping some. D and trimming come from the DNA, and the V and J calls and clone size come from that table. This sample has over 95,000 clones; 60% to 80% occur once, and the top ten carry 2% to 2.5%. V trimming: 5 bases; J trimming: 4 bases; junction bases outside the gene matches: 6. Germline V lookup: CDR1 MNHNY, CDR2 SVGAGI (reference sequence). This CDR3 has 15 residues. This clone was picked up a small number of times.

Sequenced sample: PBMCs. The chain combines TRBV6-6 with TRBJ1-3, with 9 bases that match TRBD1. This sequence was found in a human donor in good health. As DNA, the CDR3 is TGTGCCAGCAGTACTGGACAGGGGAGAGGAAACACCATATATTTT. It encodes CASSTGQGRGNTIYF.